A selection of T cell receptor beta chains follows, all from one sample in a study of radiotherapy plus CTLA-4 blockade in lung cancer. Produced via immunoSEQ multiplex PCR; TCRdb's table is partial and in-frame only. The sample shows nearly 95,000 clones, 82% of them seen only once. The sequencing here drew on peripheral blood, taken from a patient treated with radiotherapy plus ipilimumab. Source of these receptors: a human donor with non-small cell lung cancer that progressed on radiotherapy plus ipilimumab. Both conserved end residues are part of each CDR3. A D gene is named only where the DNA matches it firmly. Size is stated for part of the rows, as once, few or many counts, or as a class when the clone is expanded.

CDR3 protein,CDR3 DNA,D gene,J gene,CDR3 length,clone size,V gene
CASSRSGQRETQYF,TGTGCCAGCAGCCGCTCGGGACAGAGGGAGACCCAGTACTTC,TRBD1,TRBJ2-5,14,NA,TRBV14
CASSLSAEAFF,TGTGCCAGCAGCTTGAGTGCTGAAGCTTTCTTT,NA,TRBJ1-1,11,once,TRBV7-9
CASSLGSGATGELFF,TGTGCCAGCAGCTTAGGTTCAGGGGCAACCGGGGAGCTGTTTTTT,NA,TRBJ2-2,15,NA,TRBV7-8
CASSPGLAGVGTDTQYF,TGTGCCAGCAGCCCGGGACTAGCGGGAGTCGGCACAGATACGCAGTATTTT,TRBD2,TRBJ2-3,17,NA,TRBV7-2
CASSSSRLGTNTEAFF,TGTGCCAGCAGCTCCTCGAGACTGGGGACCAACACTGAAGCTTTCTTT,NA,TRBJ1-1,16,NA,TRBV7-3
CASSYRGQGGEKLFF,TGTGCCAGCAGTTACCGGGGACAGGGTGGCGAAAAACTGTTTTTT,TRBD1,TRBJ1-4,15,NA,TRBV6-6
CASSLVRGDTGELFF,TGCGCCAGCAGCTTGGTGCGGGGGGACACCGGGGAGCTGTTTTTT,TRBD2,TRBJ2-2,15,NA,TRBV5-1
CASSQKQNPEQPNEKLFF,TGTGCCAGCAGCCAAAAACAAAACCCCGAGCAACCTAATGAAAAACTGTTTTTT,NA,TRBJ1-4,18,NA,TRBV4-2
CASSLRTSGSETQYF,TGTGCCAGCAGCCTTAGGACTAGCGGATCAGAGACCCAGTACTTC,TRBD2,TRBJ2-5,15,once,TRBV5-6
CASSLGQTGAEAFF,TGCGCCAGCAGCCTCGGACAGACGGGGGCTGAAGCTTTCTTT,NA,TRBJ1-1,14,NA,TRBV5-1
CAINWDGGNTIYF,TGTGCCATCAATTGGGACGGTGGAAACACCATATATTTT,NA,TRBJ1-3,13,NA,TRBV10-3